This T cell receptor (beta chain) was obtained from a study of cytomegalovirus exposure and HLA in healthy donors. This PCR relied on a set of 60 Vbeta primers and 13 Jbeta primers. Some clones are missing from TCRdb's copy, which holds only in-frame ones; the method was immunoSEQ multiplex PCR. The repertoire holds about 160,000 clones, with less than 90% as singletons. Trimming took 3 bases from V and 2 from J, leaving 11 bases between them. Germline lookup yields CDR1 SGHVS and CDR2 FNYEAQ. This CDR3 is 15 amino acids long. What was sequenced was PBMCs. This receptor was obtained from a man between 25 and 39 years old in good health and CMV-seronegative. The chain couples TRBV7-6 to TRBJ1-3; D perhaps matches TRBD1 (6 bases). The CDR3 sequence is CASSFGPGAGNTIYF. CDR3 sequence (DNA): TGTGCCAGCAGCTTTGGACCAGGGGCTGGAAACACCATATATTTT.